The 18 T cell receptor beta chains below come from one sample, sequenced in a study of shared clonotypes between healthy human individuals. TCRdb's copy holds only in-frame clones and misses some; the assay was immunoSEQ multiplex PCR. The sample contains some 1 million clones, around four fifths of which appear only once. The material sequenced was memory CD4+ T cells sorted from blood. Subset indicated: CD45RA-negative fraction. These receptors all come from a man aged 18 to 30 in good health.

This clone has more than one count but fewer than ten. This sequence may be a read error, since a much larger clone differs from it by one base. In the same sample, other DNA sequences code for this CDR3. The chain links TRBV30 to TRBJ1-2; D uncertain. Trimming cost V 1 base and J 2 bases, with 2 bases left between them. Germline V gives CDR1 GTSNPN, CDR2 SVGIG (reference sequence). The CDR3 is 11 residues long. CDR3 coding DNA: TGTGCCTGGAGTGGGAACTATGGCTACACCTTC. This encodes CAWSGNYGYTF. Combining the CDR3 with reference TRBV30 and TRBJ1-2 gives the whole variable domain SQTIHQWPATLVQPVGSPLSLECTVEGTSNPNLYWYRQAAGRGLQLLFYSVGIGQISSEVPQNLSASRPQDRQFILSSKKLLLSDSGFYLCAWSGNYGYTFGSGTRLTVV.

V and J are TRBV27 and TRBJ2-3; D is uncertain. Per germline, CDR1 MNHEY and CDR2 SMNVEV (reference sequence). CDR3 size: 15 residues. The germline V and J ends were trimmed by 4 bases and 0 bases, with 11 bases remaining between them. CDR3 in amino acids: CASSSTLTSTDTQYF. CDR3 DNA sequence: TGTGCCAGCAGTTCAACCTTGACTAGCACAGATACGCAGTATTTT.

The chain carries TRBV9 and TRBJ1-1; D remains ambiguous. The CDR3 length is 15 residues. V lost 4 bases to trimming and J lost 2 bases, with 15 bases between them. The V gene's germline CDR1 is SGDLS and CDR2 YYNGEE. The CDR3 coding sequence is TGTGCCAGCAGCTCTCACGGCCCTTCTAACACTGAAGCTTTCTTT. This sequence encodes CASSSHGPSNTEAFF.

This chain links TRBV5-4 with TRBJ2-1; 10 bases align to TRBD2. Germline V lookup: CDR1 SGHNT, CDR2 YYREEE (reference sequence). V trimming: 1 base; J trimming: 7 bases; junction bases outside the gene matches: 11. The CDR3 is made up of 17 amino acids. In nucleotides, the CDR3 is TGTGCCAGCAGCTTGTCGTTAGCGGGGGGAATGAAGAATGAGCAGTTCTTC. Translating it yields CASSLSLAGGMKNEQFF.

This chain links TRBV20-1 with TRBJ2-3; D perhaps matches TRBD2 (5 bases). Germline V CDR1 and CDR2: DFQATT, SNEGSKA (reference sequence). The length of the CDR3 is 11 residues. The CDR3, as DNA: TGCGGCTCCCCTAGCATGGATACGCAGTATTTT. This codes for CGSPSMDTQYF.

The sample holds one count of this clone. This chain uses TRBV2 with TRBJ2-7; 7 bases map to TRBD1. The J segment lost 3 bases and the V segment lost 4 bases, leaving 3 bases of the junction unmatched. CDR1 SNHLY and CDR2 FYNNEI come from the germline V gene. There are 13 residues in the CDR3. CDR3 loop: CASSADRDYEQYF. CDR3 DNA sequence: TGTGCCAGCAGTGCCGACAGGGACTACGAGCAGTACTTC.

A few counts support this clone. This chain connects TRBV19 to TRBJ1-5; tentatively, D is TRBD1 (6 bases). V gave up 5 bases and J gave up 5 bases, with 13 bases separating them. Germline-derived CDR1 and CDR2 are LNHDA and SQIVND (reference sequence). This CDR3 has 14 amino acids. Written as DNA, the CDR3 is TGTGCCAGTAGTTCAGACAGGAGGGATCAGCCCCAGCATTTT. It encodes CASSSDRRDQPQHF.

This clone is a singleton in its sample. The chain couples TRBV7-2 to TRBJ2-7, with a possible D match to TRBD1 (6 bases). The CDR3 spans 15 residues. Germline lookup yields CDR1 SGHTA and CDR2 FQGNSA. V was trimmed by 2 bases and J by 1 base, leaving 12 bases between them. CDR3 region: CASSLTGQGSYEQYF. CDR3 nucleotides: TGTGCCAGCAGCTTAACGGGGCAGGGGTCCTACGAGCAGTACTTC. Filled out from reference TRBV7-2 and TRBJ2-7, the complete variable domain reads GAGVSQSPSNKVTEKGKDVELRCDPISGHTALYWYRQSLGQGLEFLIYFQGNSAPDKSGLPSDRFSAERTGGSVSTLTIQRTQQEDSAVYLCASSLTGQGSYEQYFGPGTRLTVT.

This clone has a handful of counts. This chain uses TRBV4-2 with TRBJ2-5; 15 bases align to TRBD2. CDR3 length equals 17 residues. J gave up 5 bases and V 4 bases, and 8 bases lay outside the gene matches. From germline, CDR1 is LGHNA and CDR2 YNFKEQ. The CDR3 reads CASSPRTSGGVGETQYF. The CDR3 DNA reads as TGTGCCAGCAGCCCGCGGACTAGCGGGGGGGTGGGGGAGACCCAGTACTTC.

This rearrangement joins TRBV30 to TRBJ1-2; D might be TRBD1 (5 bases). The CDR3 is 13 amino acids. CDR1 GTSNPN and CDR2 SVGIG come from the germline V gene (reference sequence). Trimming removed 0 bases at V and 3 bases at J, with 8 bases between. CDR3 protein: CAWSVDSYYGYTF. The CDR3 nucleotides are TGTGCCTGGAGTGTCGACAGTTACTATGGCTACACCTTC.

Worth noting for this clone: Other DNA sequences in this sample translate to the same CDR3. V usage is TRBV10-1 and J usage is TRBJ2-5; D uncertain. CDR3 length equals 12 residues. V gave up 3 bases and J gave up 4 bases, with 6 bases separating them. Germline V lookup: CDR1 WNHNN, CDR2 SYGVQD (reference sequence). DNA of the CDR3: TGCGCCAGCAGTGATGAAGGAGAGACCCAGTACTTC. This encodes CASSDEGETQYF.

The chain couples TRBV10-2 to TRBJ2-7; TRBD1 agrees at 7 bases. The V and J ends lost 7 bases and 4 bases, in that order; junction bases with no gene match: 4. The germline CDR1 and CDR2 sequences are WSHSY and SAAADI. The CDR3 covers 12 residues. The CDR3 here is CASKLRGYEQYF. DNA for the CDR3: TGCGCCAGCAAGCTCAGGGGGTACGAGCAGTACTTC.

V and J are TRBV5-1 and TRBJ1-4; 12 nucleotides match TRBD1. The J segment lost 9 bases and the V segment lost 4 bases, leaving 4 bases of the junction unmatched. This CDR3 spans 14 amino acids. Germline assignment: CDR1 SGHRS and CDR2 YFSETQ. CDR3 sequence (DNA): TGCGCCAGCAGCGAGGGACAGGGGGCGCAAAAACTGTTTTTT. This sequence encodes CASSEGQGAQKLFF.

The CDR3 loop is CASSFVAGVSTGELFF. The CDR3 bases are TGTGCCAGCAGCTTCGTAGCGGGAGTAAGCACCGGGGAGCTGTTTTTT. The chain carries TRBV7-2 and TRBJ2-2; TRBD2 matches 9 bases. The germline V gene has CDR1 SGHTA and CDR2 FQGNSA. The V and J ends lost 3 bases and 4 bases, in that order; junction bases with no gene match: 6. CDR3 length equals 16 residues.

The CDR3, as DNA: TGTGCTAGTGGTTTGTTCTTACGACAGCCCCATGAAGCTTTCTTT. The encoded protein is CASGLFLRQPHEAFF. The rearrangement joins TRBV12-5 to TRBJ1-1; weak D call: TRBD1 (5 bases). Trimming shortened V by 2 bases and J by 7 bases, and 17 bases separated the two germline ends. Looked up from germline, CDR1 is LGHNT and CDR2 is FRNRAP. CDR3 length equals 15 residues. The complete variable domain, with remaining parts taken from reference TRBV12-5 and TRBJ1-1, reads DARVTQTPRHKVTEMGQEVTMRCQPILGHNTVFWYRQTMMQGLELLAYFRNRAPLDDSGMPKDRFSAEMPDATLATLKIQPSEPRDSAVYFCASGLFLRQPHEAFFGQGTRLTVV.

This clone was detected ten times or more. The CDR3 reads CASSSPAEGNGYTF. The CDR3 DNA is TGTGCCAGCAGTTCCCCCGCGGAGGGAAATGGCTACACCTTC. The chain carries TRBV6-5 and TRBJ1-2; D call uncertain. The CDR3 contains 14 residues. The germline V and J ends were trimmed by 4 bases and 6 bases, with 15 bases remaining between them. CDR1 MNHEY and CDR2 SVGAGI come from the germline V gene.

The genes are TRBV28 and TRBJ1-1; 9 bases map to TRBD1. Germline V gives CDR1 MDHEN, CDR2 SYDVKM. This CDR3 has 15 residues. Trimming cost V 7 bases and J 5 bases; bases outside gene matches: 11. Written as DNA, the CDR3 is TGTGCCAGCAAACCTGAACAGGGGGCAAGGACTGAAGCTTTCTTT. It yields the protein CASKPEQGARTEAFF.

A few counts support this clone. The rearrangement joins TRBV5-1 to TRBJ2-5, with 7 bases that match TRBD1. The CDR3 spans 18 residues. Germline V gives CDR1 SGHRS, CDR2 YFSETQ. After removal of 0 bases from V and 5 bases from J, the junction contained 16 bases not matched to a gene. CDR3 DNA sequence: TGCGCCAGCAGCTTGGGCACCCTAACAGGGACACAGGGGGAGACCCAGTACTTC. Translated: CASSLGTLTGTQGETQYF.